What follows are 13 T cell receptor beta chains derived from one specimen sequenced in a study of control samples from healthy donors and cancer patients. Sequenced by immunoSEQ multiplex PCR; TCRdb stores in-frame clones only, minus some. The repertoire has about 140,000 clones, about 90% of them found once; the top ten carry 6% to 9%. The specimen sequenced was blood. These receptors originate from a young man in good health.

This rearrangement joins TRBV7-9 to TRBJ2-1; weak D call: TRBD1 (6 bases). V lost 2 bases and J 4 bases, leaving 15 bases between the germline ends. Germline lookup yields CDR1 SEHNR and CDR2 FQNEAQ (reference sequence). The CDR3 runs to 16 residues. The CDR3 sequence is CASSLLKTGQYNEQFF. CDR3 coding DNA: TGTGCCAGCAGCTTACTCAAAACGGGACAATACAATGAGCAGTTCTTC.

Worth noting for this clone: A junction boundary mismatches the germline segment, possibly from a read error. The chain is built from TRBV6-1 and TRBJ1-4; 8 bases agree with TRBD1. CDR3 size: 11 residues. Germline V gene sequence: CDR1 MNHNS, CDR2 SASEGT. Written as DNA, the CDR3 is TGTGCCAGCAGTGACCCAGGACAGGGATATTTT. Translating it yields CASSDPGQGYF.

The J gene is TRBJ1-2, the V gene TRBV6-5; D not resolved. The germline V gene has CDR1 MNHEY and CDR2 SVGAGI. Trimming cost V 6 bases and J 4 bases, with 15 bases left between them. The CDR3 contains 14 residues. CDR3 nucleotides: TGTGCCAGCAGGGCGGACGGCACCAGCTATGGCTACACCTTC. As protein: CASRADGTSYGYTF.

The CDR3 DNA is TGTGCCAGCAGTCCCCCGGGACTAGCGGGGGTTTTCTCCTACAATGAGCAGTTCTTC. Its protein product is CASSPPGLAGVFSYNEQFF. The chain employs TRBV28 and TRBJ2-1, with 14 bases matching TRBD2. The CDR3 totals 19 residues. J was trimmed by 0 bases and V by 5 bases; bases with no gene match: 9. Germline V gives CDR1 MDHEN, CDR2 SYDVKM.

This chain connects TRBV27 to TRBJ1-5; tentatively, D is TRBD1 (5 bases). This CDR3 has 17 residues. Germline V gives CDR1 MNHEY, CDR2 SMNVEV (reference sequence). V was clipped by 7 bases and J by 0 bases, with 19 bases between them. The CDR3 reads CASKPGPLKYSNQPQHF. CDR3 DNA sequence: TGTGCCAGCAAACCGGGACCGCTTAAATATAGCAATCAGCCCCAGCATTTT.

The chain recombines TRBV27 with TRBJ1-5; 8 positions agree with TRBD1. Germline-derived CDR1 and CDR2 are MNHEY and SMNVEV (reference sequence). With 5 bases clipped from V and 7 bases from J, the junction kept 13 bases outside the gene matches. This CDR3 contains 16 residues. The CDR3, as DNA: TGTGCCAGCAGTCCCGGGACAGGCGGTAATGGACAGCCCCAGCATTTT. Translating gives CASSPGTGGNGQPQHF.

This clone was recorded only once. This chain links TRBV5-5 with TRBJ1-1; D uncertain. The CDR3 has 12 amino acids. CDR1 is SGHKS and CDR2 is YYEKEE in the germline V gene (reference sequence). Trimming left V 6 bases short and J 10 bases short, with 16 bases between. The CDR3 coding sequence is TGTGCCAGCAATCTGGACGTAGGGCGAGCTTTCTTT. Encoded protein: CASNLDVGRAFF.

The rearrangement links TRBV7-3 to TRBJ2-3; the D gene is possibly TRBD1 (6 bases). The V gene lost 4 bases and the J gene lost 3 bases, with 8 bases spanning the gap. Germline values: CDR1 SGHTA, CDR2 FQGTGA. The CDR3 sequence is 13 residues long. CDR3 in amino acids: CASSSDSTDTQYF. CDR3 DNA sequence: TGTGCCAGCAGCTCGGACAGTACAGATACGCAGTATTTT.

The rearrangement uses TRBV6-2 or TRBV6-3 and TRBJ2-1, with 10 nucleotides matching TRBD2. The CDR3 extends over 15 amino acids. J was trimmed by 2 bases and V by 4 bases; bases with no gene match: 2. The germline V gene has CDR1 MNHEY and CDR2 SVGEGT. CDR3 bases: TGTGCCAGCAGTTTAGCGGGGGGCCCCTACAATGAGCAGTTCTTC. Translating gives CASSLAGGPYNEQFF.

The V call is TRBV4-1, the J call TRBJ2-7; 7 bases are a match to TRBD1. This CDR3 region has 17 residues. The V gene's germline CDR1 is MGHRA and CDR2 YSYEKL. The V and J ends lost 3 bases and 0 bases, in that order; junction bases with no gene match: 11. The CDR3 region has the DNA TGCGCCAGCAGCCACGCCGATCTCCGGGACAGCTCCTACGAGCAGTACTTC. As protein: CASSHADLRDSSYEQYF.

This chain uses TRBV11-1 with TRBJ2-3; 10 positions agree with TRBD2. J gave up 2 bases and V 5 bases, and 7 bases lay outside the gene matches. Germline lookup yields CDR1 SGHAT and CDR2 FQDESV (reference sequence). This CDR3 contains 16 residues. The CDR3 loop is CASSALAGAFTDTQYF. The DNA for the CDR3 is TGTGCCAGCAGCGCTCTAGCGGGGGCCTTCACAGATACGCAGTATTTT.

This clone occurred a few times. The chain carries TRBV7-3 and TRBJ2-3; the D gene is possibly TRBD1 (6 bases). Trimming left V 4 bases short and J 3 bases short, with 17 bases between. This CDR3 region has 16 residues. Germline V gene lookup returns CDR1 SGHTA and CDR2 FQGTGA. The CDR3 DNA reads TGTGCCAGCAGCTCCCTATCCAGGGGACGAACAGATACGCAGTATTTT. Its protein is CASSSLSRGRTDTQYF.

This chain connects TRBV2 to TRBJ1-1, with D maybe TRBD1 (5 bases). V was clipped by 3 bases and J by 4 bases, with 15 bases between them. Germline loops: CDR1 SNHLY, CDR2 FYNNEI. This CDR3 has 15 residues. The CDR3 DNA follows: TGTGCCAGCAGTGAGTTCCGGGACGTAGGCACTGAAGCTTTCTTT. Encoded protein: CASSEFRDVGTEAFF.